The clone carrying this T cell receptor beta chain appeared many times. This sample is drawn from a study of radiation and T cells in renal cell carcinoma. Libraries were prepared by immunoSEQ multiplex PCR; TCRdb keeps only in-frame clonotypes and omits some of them. The table lists about 16,000 clones, 58% of them singletons. Germline values: CDR1 MNHEY, CDR2 SMNVEV (reference sequence). The germline V and J ends were trimmed by 4 bases and 0 bases, with 7 bases remaining between them. The CDR3 covers 13 residues. As to treatment: treatment-naive control, cytoreductive nephrectomy. This receptor was identified in a man aged 35-49 years with renal cell carcinoma. This chain joins TRBV27 and TRBJ2-7, with D hard to call. This specimen was tumor tissue, taken from a patient whose treatment was nephrectomy without radiotherapy. Written as DNA, the CDR3 is TGTGCCAGCAGTTACGGCATCTCCTACGAGCAGTACTTC. Its translation is CASSYGISYEQYF.